Shown below are 22 T cell receptor beta chains from a single sample sequenced in a study of PD-1 blockade in classical Hodgkin lymphoma. Time point indicated: newly diagnosed, previously untreated cHL patient sample. Some clones are missing from TCRdb's copy, which holds only in-frame ones; the method was immunoSEQ multiplex PCR. This sample has around 17,000 clones, with about 83% found just once. What was sequenced was peripheral blood mononuclear cells (PBMCs). Receptors were obtained from a human donor with classical Hodgkin lymphoma.

CDR3 in DNA: TGTGCCAGCAGCTTAGCGACAGGGAAAGAGACCCAGTACTTC. It codes for CASSLATGKETQYF. J is TRBJ2-5 and V is TRBV7-9; the match to TRBD1 covers 7 bases. The V gene's germline CDR1 is SEHNR and CDR2 FQNEAQ (reference sequence). After removal of 0 bases from V and 3 bases from J, the junction contained 1 base not matched to a gene. This CDR3 region has 14 residues.

This clone appeared a few times. The CDR3 DNA follows: TGCAGTGTAACCAGTCTAGCGGGAGTATCAGATACGCAGTATTTT. This sequence encodes CSVTSLAGVSDTQYF. J is TRBJ2-3 and V is TRBV29-1; 10 nucleotides match TRBD2. The CDR3 length is 15 residues. Germline CDR1 is SQVTM and CDR2 is ANQGSEA.

This rearrangement joins TRBV5-1 to TRBJ1-3; D is undetermined. The CDR3 contains 16 residues. Germline CDR1 is SGHRS and CDR2 is YFSETQ. V was cut by 0 bases and J by 0 bases, with 10 bases left in between. The CDR3 sequence: CASSLGWRGSGNTIYF. Written as DNA, the CDR3 is TGCGCCAGCAGCTTGGGATGGCGGGGCTCTGGAAACACCATATATTTT.

About this clone itself: A read error may account for a junction end that differs from germline. The rearrangement uses TRBV7-7 and TRBJ1-2, with 10 positions matching TRBD1. This CDR3 is 17 amino acids long. Germline CDR1 reads SSHAT; CDR2 reads FNYEAQ (reference sequence). The CDR3 is CASSLEVGTGVNYGYTF. For the CDR3, the DNA is TGTGCTAGCAGCTTAGAGGTGGGGACAGGGGTGAATTATGGCTACACCTTC.

V gene TRBV18 combines with J gene TRBJ1-6, with D unresolved. CDR1 is KGHSH, CDR2 LQKENI, per germline. V lost 8 bases and J lost 10, with 15 bases in between. The CDR3 spans 13 residues. CDR3 loop: CASREGEGSPLHF. The CDR3 DNA is TGTGCCAGCAGGGAGGGTGAAGGATCACCCCTCCACTTT.

The chain couples TRBV28 to TRBJ2-7; a possible D gene is TRBD1 (7 bases). CDR1 is MDHEN, CDR2 SYDVKM, per germline. The CDR3 consists of 13 residues. V lost 6 bases and J lost 6, with 15 bases in between. The CDR3 sequence is CASSPSEGAEQYF. The CDR3 DNA follows: TGTGCCAGCAGCCCCTCGGAGGGGGCCGAGCAGTACTTC.

This clone has just one count. The rearrangement uses TRBV5-1 and TRBJ2-2, with TRBD2 identical over 10 bases. The CDR3 loop spans 17 amino acids. Germline trimming cut 2 bases from V and 0 bases from J; bases unmatched to any gene: 4. Germline assignment: CDR1 SGHRS and CDR2 YFSETQ. This CDR3 is CASSFSLAGANTGELFF. For the CDR3, the DNA is TGCGCCAGCAGCTTCTCTCTAGCGGGAGCGAACACCGGGGAGCTGTTTTTT.

This chain uses TRBV6-5 with TRBJ1-1; D may be TRBD1 (5 bases). The CDR3 contains 15 residues. The germline CDR1 and CDR2 sequences are MNHEY and SVGAGI. V was trimmed by 6 bases and J by 7 bases, leaving 21 bases between them. Here the CDR3 DNA reads TGTGCCAGCAGCCCCGCCCCGCGGGGGATGGTTGAAGCTTTCTTT. This translates into CASSPAPRGMVEAFF.

V is TRBV6-1 and J is TRBJ2-2; TRBD2 matches 11 bases. Germline CDR1 reads MNHNS; CDR2 reads SASEGT. With 11 bases clipped from V and 6 bases from J, the junction kept 11 bases outside the gene matches. This CDR3 is 15 amino acids long. The chain's CDR3 is CAGALAGGRSGELFF. The CDR3 coding sequence is TGTGCCGGTGCTTTAGCGGGAGGGCGGTCCGGGGAGCTGTTTTTT.

The CDR3: CASSDGAGGWDEQFF. As DNA, the CDR3 is TGTGCCAGCAGTGACGGGGCAGGAGGGTGGGATGAGCAGTTCTTC. This chain joins TRBV6-4 and TRBJ2-1, with a possible D match to TRBD2 (6 bases). The V end was cut by 2 bases, the J end by 8 bases, with 16 bases between. The germline V gene has CDR1 MRHNA and CDR2 SNTAGT. The CDR3 sequence is 15 residues long.

The V gene is TRBV6-5, the J gene TRBJ1-1, with 7 bases that match TRBD1. The CDR3 length is 14 residues. Trimming took 5 bases from V and 4 from J; bases not matched to a gene: 7. Germline lookup yields CDR1 MNHEY and CDR2 SVGAGI. CDR3 amino acids: CASSLGQEFTEAFF. The CDR3 DNA reads TGTGCCAGCAGTCTAGGACAGGAGTTCACTGAAGCTTTCTTT.

This sequence joins TRBV14 and TRBJ2-3; 13 nucleotides align to TRBD2. V gave up 4 bases and J gave up 1 base; unmatched junction bases: 5. Looked up from germline, CDR1 is SGHDN and CDR2 is FVKESK. The CDR3 loop spans 17 amino acids. CDR3 protein: CASSPWTSGRGTDTQYF. For the CDR3, the DNA is TGTGCCAGCAGCCCTTGGACTAGCGGGAGAGGCACAGATACGCAGTATTTT.

The rearrangement joins TRBV6-5 to TRBJ2-5; D not resolved. Trimming shortened V by 2 bases and J by 1 base, and 8 bases separated the two germline ends. CDR3 length equals 14 residues. Germline V gene lookup returns CDR1 MNHEY and CDR2 SVGAGI. The CDR3 spells CASSYTLSQETQYF. The CDR3 bases are TGTGCCAGCAGTTACACCCTAAGCCAAGAGACCCAGTACTTC.

The rearrangement uses TRBV19 and TRBJ2-7, with D perhaps TRBD2 (5 bases). This CDR3 has 14 amino acids. Trimming pared 2 bases from V and 4 bases from J, leaving 12 bases between. CDR1 and CDR2 from the germline V gene are LNHDA and SQIVND (reference sequence). CDR3 amino acids: CASSISAEVYEQYF. The CDR3 region has the DNA TGTGCCAGTAGTATATCGGCGGAGGTGTACGAGCAGTACTTC.

The rearrangement links TRBV28 to TRBJ1-1; 8 bases map to TRBD1. In germline, CDR1 is MDHEN, CDR2 SYDVKM. V gave up 6 bases and J gave up 0 bases; unmatched junction bases: 3. CDR3 length equals 14 residues. The CDR3 nucleotides are TGTGCCAGCAGGACAGGGGAGATGAACACTGAAGCTTTCTTT. This sequence encodes CASRTGEMNTEAFF.

The chain employs TRBV15 and TRBJ1-1; a weak D match, TRBD1 (6 bases). Germline V lookup: CDR1 LNHNV, CDR2 YYDKDF (reference sequence). V was shortened by 8 bases and J by 1 base, with 14 bases between the two germline ends. The CDR3 covers 14 residues. CDR3 in amino acids: CATSPGGGNTEAFF. The CDR3 nucleotides are TGTGCCACCTCACCGGGAGGGGGGAACACTGAAGCTTTCTTT.

J is TRBJ1-1 and V is TRBV7-3; D call uncertain. The CDR3 consists of 14 residues. The germline gives CDR1 SGHTA, CDR2 FQGTGA. V was shortened by 4 bases and J by 4 bases, with 13 bases between the two germline ends. CDR3 region: CASSSQVMGTEAFF. In DNA form, the CDR3 reads TGTGCCAGCAGCTCGCAGGTGATGGGCACTGAAGCTTTCTTT. The full variable domain, with the rest looked up from reference TRBV7-3 and TRBJ1-1, is GAGVSQTPSNKVTEKGKYVELRCDPISGHTALYWYRQSLGQGPEFLIYFQGTGAADDSGLPNDRFFAVRPEGSVSTLKIQRTERGDSAVYLCASSSQVMGTEAFFGQGTRLTVV.

The chain links TRBV2 to TRBJ2-3, with 8 bases lining up with TRBD2. The length of the CDR3 is 13 residues. The junction had 11 bases not matched to a gene; V was cut back by 10 bases and J by 8 bases. Germline V gene sequence: CDR1 SNHLY, CDR2 FYNNEI. The CDR3 sequence is CATAGLGTGTQYF. CDR3 bases: TGTGCCACCGCGGGACTAGGGACCGGTACGCAGTATTTT.

V usage is TRBV28 and J usage is TRBJ1-4; no clear D. Germline-derived CDR1 and CDR2 are MDHEN and SYDVKM. This CDR3 is 13 amino acids long. Trimming took off 3 bases at V and 7 bases at J, with 9 bases between the two ends. The CDR3 is CASSFQFPEKLFF. CDR3 bases: TGTGCCAGCAGTTTCCAGTTCCCTGAAAAACTGTTTTTT.

The chain employs TRBV19 and TRBJ1-1; D unclear. Germline CDR1 is LNHDA and CDR2 is SQIVND (reference sequence). Trimming shortened V by 0 bases and J by 8 bases, and 10 bases separated the two germline ends. The CDR3 runs to 13 residues. Here the CDR3 DNA reads TGTGCCAGTAGTATAGAATGGCCTGCCGAAGCTTTCTTT. It codes for CASSIEWPAEAFF.

Judged by abundance, this clone is medium-sized. The chain couples TRBV7-2 to TRBJ2-7; D unresolved. The CDR3 contains 14 residues. The germline V and J ends were trimmed by 5 bases and 0 bases, with 11 bases remaining between them. The germline gives CDR1 SGHTA, CDR2 FQGNSA. The CDR3 nucleotides are TGTGCCAGCAGCCGGTGGGCCCACTCCTACGAGCAGTACTTC. Protein: CASSRWAHSYEQYF.

This clone was found once. V and J are TRBV6-1 and TRBJ1-1, with D unresolved. The CDR3 has 15 amino acids. Trimming pared 0 bases from V and 5 bases from J, leaving 13 bases between. CDR1 is MNHNS, CDR2 SASEGT, per germline. DNA for the CDR3: TGTGCCAGCAGTGAAGCGCGGCAGTTGAGAACTGAAGCTTTCTTT. Encoded protein: CASSEARQLRTEAFF.